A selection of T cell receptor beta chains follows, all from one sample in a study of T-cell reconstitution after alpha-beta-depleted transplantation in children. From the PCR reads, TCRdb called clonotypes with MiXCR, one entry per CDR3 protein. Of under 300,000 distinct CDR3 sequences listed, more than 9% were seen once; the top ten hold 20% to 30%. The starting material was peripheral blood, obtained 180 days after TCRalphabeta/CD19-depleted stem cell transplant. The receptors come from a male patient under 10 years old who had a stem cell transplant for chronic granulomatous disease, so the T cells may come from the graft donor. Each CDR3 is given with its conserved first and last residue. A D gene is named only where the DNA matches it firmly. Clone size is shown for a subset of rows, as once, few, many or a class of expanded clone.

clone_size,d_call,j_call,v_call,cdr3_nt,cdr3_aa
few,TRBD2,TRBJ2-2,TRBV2,TGTGCCAGCAGTCGGACTAGCGGGAGGAGTGCCGGGGAGCTGTTTTTT,CASSRTSGRSAGELFF
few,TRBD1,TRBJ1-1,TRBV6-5,TGTGCCAGCAGTTACCCGGGACAGCACACTGAAGCTTTCTTT,CASSYPGQHTEAFF
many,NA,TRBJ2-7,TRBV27,TGTGCCAGCAGTTGGGACCGCGATTCCTACGAGCAGTACTTC,CASSWDRDSYEQYF
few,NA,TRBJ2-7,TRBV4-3,TGCGCCAGCAGCGACACTGGACACGCGAGATCCTACGAGCAGTACTTC,CASSDTGHARSYEQYF
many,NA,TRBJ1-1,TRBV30,TGTGCCTGGAGTGTACTAGGCAGGGCAGAAGCTTTCTTT,CAWSVLGRAEAFF
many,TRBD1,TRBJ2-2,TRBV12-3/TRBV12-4,TGTGCCAGCAGTAACCTGATAGGACAGGGGAACACCGGGGAGCTGTTTTTT,CASSNLIGQGNTGELFF
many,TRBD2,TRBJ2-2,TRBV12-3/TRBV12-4,TGTGCCAGCAGTTTAGTAAGCGGGAAAGTTTCCGGGGAGCTGTTTTTT,CASSLVSGKVSGELFF
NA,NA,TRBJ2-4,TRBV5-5,TGTGCCAGCAGCTACGACCCAACCTATGCCCTCCCCAAAAACATTCAGTACTTC,CASSYDPTYALPKNIQYF
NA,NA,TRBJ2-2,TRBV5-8,TGTGCCAGCAGCTTGTTTCCGCTCGGGACCGGGGAGCTGTTTTTT,CASSLFPLGTGELFF
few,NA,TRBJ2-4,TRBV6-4,TGTGCCAGCAGTCCTCTGATGGGGGGGCCGCCGACGGCCACAATAGCCAAAAACATTCAGTACTTC,CASSPLMGGPPTATIAKNIQYF
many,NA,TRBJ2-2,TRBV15,TGTGCCACCAGCCCTCAGGGTCTCGGCGGGGAGCTGTTTTTT,CATSPQGLGGELFF
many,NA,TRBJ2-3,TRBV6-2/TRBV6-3,TGTGCCAGCAGTTACTACGGAGTTCGTTCCACAGATACGCAGTATTTT,CASSYYGVRSTDTQYF
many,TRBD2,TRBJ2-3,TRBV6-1,TGTGCCAGCAGTGTCCGGACTAGCCCAGATACGCAGTATTTT,CASSVRTSPDTQYF
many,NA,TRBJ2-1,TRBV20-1,TGCAGTCCCCGGACCCCAATATACAATGAGCAGTTCTTC,CSPRTPIYNEQFF
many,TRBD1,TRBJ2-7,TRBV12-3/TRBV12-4,TGTGCCAGCAGGGGACAGGTTAGCTCCTACGAGCAGTACTTC,CASRGQVSSYEQYF
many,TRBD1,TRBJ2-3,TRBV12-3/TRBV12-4,TGTGCCAGCAGTTTGCTACAGGGGATAAGCACAGATACGCAGTATTTT,CASSLLQGISTDTQYF
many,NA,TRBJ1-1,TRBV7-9,TGTGCCAGCAGCTTTTCCCACATAAGGAACACTGAAGCTTTCTTT,CASSFSHIRNTEAFF
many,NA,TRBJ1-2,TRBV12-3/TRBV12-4,TGTGCCAGCACTCGGGACCCTTGGGACTATGGCTACACCTTC,CASTRDPWDYGYTF
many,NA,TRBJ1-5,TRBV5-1,TGCGCCAGCAGCTTGGGATCCTTGGGGCAGCCCCAGCATTTT,CASSLGSLGQPQHF
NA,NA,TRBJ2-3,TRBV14,TGTGCCAGCAGCCAAATCAGGTCCTTCACAGATACGCAGTATTTT,CASSQIRSFTDTQYF
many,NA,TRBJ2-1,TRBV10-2,TGCGCCAGCACCCAACAGGGGGCGGTAAGCGGGAGTTTATTCTACAATGAGCAGTTCTTC,CASTQQGAVSGSLFYNEQFF
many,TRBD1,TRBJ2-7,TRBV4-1,TGCGCCAGCAGCCAAGACGGGACAGAGTTCTACGAGCAGTACTTC,CASSQDGTEFYEQYF
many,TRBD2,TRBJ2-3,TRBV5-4,TGTGCCAGCAGACGGGGAGCGGGGGTTAGCACAGATACGCAGTATTTT,CASRRGAGVSTDTQYF
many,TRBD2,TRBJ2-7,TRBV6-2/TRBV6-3,TGTGCCAGCAGTATAGCGGGGGGCAAGTACGAGCAGTACTTC,CASSIAGGKYEQYF
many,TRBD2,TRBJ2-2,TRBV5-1,TGCGCCAGCAGCCCGGTGGGGGGGGACACCGGGGAGCTGTTTTTT,CASSPVGGDTGELFF
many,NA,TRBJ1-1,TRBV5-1,TGCGCCAGCAGCTTGGAGTCAGCAAACACTGAAGCTTTCTTT,CASSLESANTEAFF
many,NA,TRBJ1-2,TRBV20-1,TGCAGTGCCCGAACCTTTCCTACAGCGGAATATGGCTACACCTTC,CSARTFPTAEYGYTF
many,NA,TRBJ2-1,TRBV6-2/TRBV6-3,TGTGCCAGCAGTTACGCGTCGGGCCTTTACAATGAGCAGTTCTTC,CASSYASGLYNEQFF
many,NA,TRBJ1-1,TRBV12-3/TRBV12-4,TGTGCCAGCATCCCGGGTCCTCCTATGAACACTGAAGCTTTCTTT,CASIPGPPMNTEAFF
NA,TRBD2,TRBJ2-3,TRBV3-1,TGTGCCAGCAGGCCCACTAGCGGGAGGGCTAAGATGGATACGCAGTATTTT,CASRPTSGRAKMDTQYF
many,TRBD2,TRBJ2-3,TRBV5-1,TGCGCCAGCAGCTCCGGACTAGCGGGAGGGGGGCCCACAGATACGCAGTATTTT,CASSSGLAGGGPTDTQYF
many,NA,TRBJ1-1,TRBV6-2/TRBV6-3,TGTGCCAGCAGTTACTTGGGAGGCACTGAAGCTTTCTTT,CASSYLGGTEAFF
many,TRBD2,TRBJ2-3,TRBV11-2,TGTGCCAGCAGCTTCACTCGGATAGCGGGGGGACAAACAGATACGCAGTATTTT,CASSFTRIAGGQTDTQYF
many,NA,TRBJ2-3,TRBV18,TGTGCCAGCTCACCATCCATGGCCTTAGATACGCAGTATTTT,CASSPSMALDTQYF
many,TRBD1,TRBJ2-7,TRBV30,TGTGCCTGGAGTAGACCCGGGACAGGGGGGCACGAGCAGTACTTC,CAWSRPGTGGHEQYF
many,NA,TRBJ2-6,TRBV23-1,TGCGCCAAACACACCGGCGGCTCTGGGGCCAACGTCCTGACTTTC,CAKHTGGSGANVLTF
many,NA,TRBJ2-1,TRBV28,TGTGCCAGCAGTTTATCCCTAGTTCTTGAGCAGTTCTTC,CASSLSLVLEQFF
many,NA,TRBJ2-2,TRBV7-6,TGTGCCGGGCAGACCACCGGGGAGCTGTTTTTT,CAGQTTGELFF
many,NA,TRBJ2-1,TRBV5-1,TGCGCCAGCAGCTTGGTGGGTTTCGGTGAGCAGTTCTTC,CASSLVGFGEQFF
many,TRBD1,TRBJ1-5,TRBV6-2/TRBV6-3,TGTGCCAGCAGCTCCAGGACAGGGAATCAGCCCCAGCATTTT,CASSSRTGNQPQHF
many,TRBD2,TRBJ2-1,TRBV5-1,TGCGCCAGCAGCCCCCGAGGCGGGAGCTCCTACAATGAGCAGTTCTTC,CASSPRGGSSYNEQFF
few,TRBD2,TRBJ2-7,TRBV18,TGTGCCAGCTCACCGGTAGCGGGAGGGCCTGGTTACGAGCAGTACTTC,CASSPVAGGPGYEQYF
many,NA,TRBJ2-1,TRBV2,TGTGCCAACCCTACTTCCTCGGGAGCCTACAATGAGCAGTTCTTC,CANPTSSGAYNEQFF
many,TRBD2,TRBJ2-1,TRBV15,TGTGCCACCAGGGTAACTAGCGGGAGAATCCATGAGCAGTTCTTC,CATRVTSGRIHEQFF
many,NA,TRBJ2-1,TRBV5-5,TGTGCCAGCAGCTTGTTTTTTTCGGTCCTTGATAGTGAGCAGTTCTTC,CASSLFFSVLDSEQFF
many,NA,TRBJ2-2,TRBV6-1,TGTGCCAGCAGAAAAAACACCGGGGAGCTGTTTTTT,CASRKNTGELFF
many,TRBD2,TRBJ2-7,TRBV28,TGTGCCAGCTCCCGGACTAGCGGACACTACGAGCAGTACTTC,CASSRTSGHYEQYF
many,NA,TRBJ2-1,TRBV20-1,TGCAGTGCCCGGGGGCCTCCGGGACAGTTGGCCGGAGGCAATGAGCAGTTCTTC,CSARGPPGQLAGGNEQFF
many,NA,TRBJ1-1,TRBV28,TGTGCCAGCAGCTCCGGGACTGAAGCTTTCTTT,CASSSGTEAFF
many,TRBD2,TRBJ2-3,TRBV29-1,TGCAGCGTAACTAGCGGGGGGGCCCCAGATACGCAGTATTTT,CSVTSGGAPDTQYF
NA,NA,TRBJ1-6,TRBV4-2,TGTGCCAGCAGCCAAGAAAGCAGGGAGGGTTCACCCCTCCACTTT,CASSQESREGSPLHF
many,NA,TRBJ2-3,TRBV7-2,TGTGCCAGCAGCTTTGGCGGGGTCGGGGATACGCAGTATTTT,CASSFGGVGDTQYF
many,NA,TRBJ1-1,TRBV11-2,TGTGCCAGCAGCCCCCACCGTGGAGCATTGGCTTCTGAAGCTTTCTTT,CASSPHRGALASEAFF
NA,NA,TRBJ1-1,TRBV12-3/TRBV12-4,TGTGCCAGCAGTTTGGGGGGGAATCGGTACACTGAAGCTTTCTTT,CASSLGGNRYTEAFF
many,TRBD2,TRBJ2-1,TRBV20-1,TGCAGTGCTGGGGGACTAGTGGGGCCTTTCACACTAGATGAGCAGTTCTTC,CSAGGLVGPFTLDEQFF